This T cell receptor beta chain was identified in a study of T-cell memory formation after mild COVID-19. Study context: Across donors, TCR clusters were largely donor specific. Findings of the study overall: Some clones that responded were present in memory (sampled pre-infection), which suggests cross-reactive memory joined. Clones that contracted clustered mainly in CM and EM if CD4+ and in EMRA if CD8+.

V lost 4 bases to trimming and J lost 1 base; unmatched junction nucleotides: 6. The CDR3 length is 15 residues. The V gene's germline CDR1 is MNHEY and CDR2 SVGEGT. About this clonotype itself: Its antigen is still unknown.

TCR alpha and TCR beta cDNA libraries carrying sample barcodes and UMIs came from 5'RACE with constant-segment primers. MiXCR, applied by TCRdb to the 5' RACE reads, yields one record per CDR3 protein. Of about 440,000 distinct CDR3 sequences in the sample, around 20% were seen once. The TCR originated in an adult woman who had mild COVID-19 (a few samples of this study predate the infection). Cell type and time point are not known. Material for sequencing was PBMCs or a T cell subset sorted from them (not recorded which). This chain connects TRBV6-2 or TRBV6-3 to TRBJ2-7; TRBD2 matches at 8 bases. The CDR3 nucleotides read TGTGCCAGCAGTTCTTCAGCGGGAGCGTCCTACGAGCAGTACTTC. Its protein is CASSSSAGASYEQYF.